The present TCR beta chain was sequenced within a study of CD8+ T cells in alopecia areata. Study background: Treated patients were given 5 to 10 mg oral tofacitinib twice daily.

As for this clone: The antigen remains unidentified.

The treatment is: oral pan-JAK inhibitor, 5-10 mg twice daily. Trimming took off 4 bases at V and 2 bases at J, with 11 bases between the two ends. Germline V gene sequence: CDR1 SGHAT, CDR2 FQNNGV. This CDR3 is 14 amino acids long. Whole-study results and caveats: Whereas mice showed it more clearly, TCR sharing across patients was murkier, possibly because of HLA.

Reverse transcribed after extraction, RNA yielded cDNA as the sequencing template. Using immunoSEQ multiplex PCR, the repertoire was profiled, and TCRdb retains in-frame clones only, with some absent. The sample gives around 200,000 clones, 58% of which show up once; about 12% is in the top ten. This TCR derives from a human donor with alopecia areata. J is TRBJ2-5 and V is TRBV11-2; no reliable D call. The sample here was CD8+ T cells sorted from blood, taken at week 24, from a patient treated with tofacitinib. DNA of the CDR3: TGTGCCAGCAGCTCAAGGTTCAGTCAAGAGACCCAGTACTTC. Protein sequence: CASSSRFSQETQYF.